The present T cell receptor beta chain was sequenced within a study of identical twins. Between the trimmed V and J ends, which lost 7 bases and 6 bases, there was a span of 14 bases. The CDR3 is made up of 13 amino acids. Germline loops: CDR1 SNHLY, CDR2 FYNNEI. In TCRdb, the 5' RACE reads were re-called with MiXCR into one record per CDR3 protein. Of around 530,000 distinct CDR3 sequences listed, 15% are singletons. The same sample was also studied in work on yellow fever vaccine responses in identical twins.

Sequencing was carried out using CD4+ T cells sorted from blood. The clonotype was recovered from a woman between 18 and 29 years old in good health. The V and J genes are TRBV2 and TRBJ2-3, with a weak D call TRBD2 (5 bases). This CDR3 is CASIIRPGDTQYF. CDR3 coding DNA: TGTGCCAGCATTATAAGACCGGGGGATACGCAGTATTTT.